This TCR beta chain was sequenced in a study of OX40 agonist ivuxolimab in advanced cancers. The study, taken as a whole, reports: Relatively little clonal expansion, among the lowest observed, appeared in partial responders at 0.1-3.0 mg/kg. On average, CD8+ T cells showed a greater number of expanded clones than CD4+.

Sequencing was performed with immunoSEQ multiplex PCR; in TCRdb, only in-frame clones are kept and a portion is missing. The sample contains some 70,000 clones, around 80% of which appear only once. In regard to this clone: The antigen is not known.

Deletions cut 7 bases from V and 7 bases from J, with 8 bases between. Looked up from germline, CDR1 is DFQATT and CDR2 is SNEGSKA (reference sequence). The CDR3 is made up of 10 amino acids. The receptor comes from an adult with an advanced solid tumor such as melanoma, head and neck, liver or kidney cancer. This rearrangement joins TRBV20-1 to TRBJ2-1; D unresolved. Sequences were derived from CD4+ or CD8+ T cells sorted from blood, sampled in a trial of the OX40 agonist ivuxolimab. Here the CDR3 DNA reads TGCAGTGTCGGCCAGAATGAGCAGTTCTTC. It yields the protein CSVGQNEQFF.